This T cell receptor (beta chain) originates from a study of neurological immune-mediated disorders. This CDR3 has 12 amino acids. Trimming pared 7 bases from V and 1 base from J, leaving 6 bases between. Germline V gene sequence: CDR1 MNHEY, CDR2 SMNVEV (reference sequence). The cDNA was produced through 5'RACE with 10-nucleotide random UMIs. Using its own MiXCR run on the 5' RACE reads, TCRdb lists one record per CDR3 protein. The sample holds under 50,000 distinct CDR3 sequences, about a quarter seen once. This clonotype came up many times. The antigen is not known. General observations from the study: The greatest degree of TCR clonal expansion was observed in HTLV-1-associated myelopathy, with the lowest in multiple sclerosis, below that of healthy controls.

The chain couples TRBV27 to TRBJ2-3; D ambiguous. The clonotype originates from a woman aged 70-85 years in good health. The material sequenced was PBMCs. The CDR3: CASTDRTDTQYF. The CDR3 nucleotides are TGTGCCAGCACGGACCGCACAGATACGCAGTATTTT.